The clone carrying this T cell receptor beta chain was counted a few times. The antigen is undetermined. The ends lost 7 bases at V and 3 bases at J; junction bases unmatched: 11. Germline CDR1 SGHRS, CDR2 YFSETQ. This CDR3 is 15 amino acids long. The data stem from a study of cytomegalovirus exposure and HLA in healthy donors. Study observations and caveats: In a later analysis, CMV-associated beta chains were mostly HLA-associated, it appeared.

Use of 60 Vbeta and 13 Jbeta primers characterized the PCR. The data were produced by immunoSEQ multiplex PCR, yet TCRdb's version contains in-frame clones alone and is incomplete. The table includes about 140,000 clones, more than 70% detected once. The source of this sequence is a man aged 25-45 years in good health and CMV-seronegative. The chain has TRBV5-1 and TRBJ2-7; 9 bases are shared with TRBD1. Sequencing was done on a sample of PBMCs. The CDR3 nucleotides read TGCGCCAGCTATCAGCCGGGACAGGGCCTCTACGAGCAGTACTTC. Its translation: CASYQPGQGLYEQYF.